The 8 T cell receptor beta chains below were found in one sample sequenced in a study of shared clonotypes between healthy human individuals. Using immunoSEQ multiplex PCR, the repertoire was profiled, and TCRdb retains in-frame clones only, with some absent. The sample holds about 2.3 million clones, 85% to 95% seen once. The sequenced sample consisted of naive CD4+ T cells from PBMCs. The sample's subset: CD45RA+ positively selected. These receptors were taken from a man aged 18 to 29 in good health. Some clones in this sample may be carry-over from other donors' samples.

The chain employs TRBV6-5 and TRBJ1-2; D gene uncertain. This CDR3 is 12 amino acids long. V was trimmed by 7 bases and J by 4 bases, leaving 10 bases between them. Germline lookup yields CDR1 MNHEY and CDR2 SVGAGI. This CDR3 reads CASTDGPYGYTF. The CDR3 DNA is TGTGCCAGCACCGACGGGCCCTATGGCTACACCTTC.

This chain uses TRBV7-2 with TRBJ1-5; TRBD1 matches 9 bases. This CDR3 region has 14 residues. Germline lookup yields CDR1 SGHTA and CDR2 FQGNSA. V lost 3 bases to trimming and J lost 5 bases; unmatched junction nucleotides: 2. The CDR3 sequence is CASSFDRGDQPQHF. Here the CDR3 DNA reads TGTGCCAGCAGCTTCGACAGGGGGGATCAGCCCCAGCATTTT.

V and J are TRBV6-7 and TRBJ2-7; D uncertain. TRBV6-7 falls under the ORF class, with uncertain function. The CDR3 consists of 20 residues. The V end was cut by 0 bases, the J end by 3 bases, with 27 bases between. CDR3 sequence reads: CASSYSRAVFTTYRLYEQYF. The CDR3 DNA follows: TGTGCCAGCAGTTACTCTAGGGCAGTATTTACAACATACCGCCTCTACGAGCAGTACTTC.

CDR3 loop: CASSLAGDRTVYEQYF. DNA for the CDR3: TGCGCCAGCAGCTTGGCCGGGGACAGGACGGTTTACGAGCAGTACTTC. The rearrangement links TRBV5-1 to TRBJ2-7, with TRBD1 matching over 8 bases. The junction had 9 bases not matched to a gene; V was cut back by 0 bases and J by 4 bases. The CDR3 has 16 amino acids. Per germline, CDR1 SGHRS and CDR2 YFSETQ. The full variable domain, completed using reference TRBV5-1 and TRBJ2-7, is KAGVTQTPRYLIKTRGQQVTLSCSPISGHRSVSWYQQTPGQGLQFLFEYFSETQRNKGNFPGRFSGRQFSNSRSEMNVSTLELGDSALYLCASSLAGDRTVYEQYFGPGTRLTVT.

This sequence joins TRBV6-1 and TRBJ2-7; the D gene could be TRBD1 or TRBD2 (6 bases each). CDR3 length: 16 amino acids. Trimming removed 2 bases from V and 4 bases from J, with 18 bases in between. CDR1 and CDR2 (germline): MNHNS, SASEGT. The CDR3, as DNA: TGTGCCAGCAGTGAATCCTTCGGGGGCCTGGCGTACGAGCAGTACTTC. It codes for CASSESFGGLAYEQYF.

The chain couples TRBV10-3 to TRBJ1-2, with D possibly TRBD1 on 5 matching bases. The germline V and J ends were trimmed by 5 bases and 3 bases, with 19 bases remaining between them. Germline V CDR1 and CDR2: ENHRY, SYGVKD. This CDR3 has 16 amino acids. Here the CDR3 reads CAISPSSGADDYGYTF. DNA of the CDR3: TGTGCCATCAGTCCGTCGAGTGGGGCCGATGACTATGGCTACACCTTC.

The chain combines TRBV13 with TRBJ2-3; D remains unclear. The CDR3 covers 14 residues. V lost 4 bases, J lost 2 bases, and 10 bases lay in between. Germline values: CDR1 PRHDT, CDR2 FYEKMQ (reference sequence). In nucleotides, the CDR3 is TGTGCCAGCAGCTCCCCCATGCTCACAGATACGCAGTATTTT. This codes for CASSSPMLTDTQYF.

The CDR3 coding sequence is TGTGCCAGCACCCGTTCGTGGGGAGCTAATGAAAAACTGTTTTTT. This translates into CASTRSWGANEKLFF. This chain connects TRBV27 to TRBJ1-4, with D unclear. Germline values: CDR1 MNHEY, CDR2 SMNVEV (reference sequence). The ends were cut back, 7 bases at V and 3 bases at J, with 15 bases in the middle. The CDR3 is 15 residues long.